This T cell receptor beta chain was observed in a study of T cell responses to AZD1222 COVID-19 vaccine. Notes on the study in general: Females made up more of the donors, who were largely white British, and clonal diversity may have come out too low. It was only after the peak T cell response that any repertoires were sampled. Nearly half of spike-specific TCRs reportedly go after variant regions that carry no mutations. Spike was spanned by vaccine-associated CD4 TCRs, with dominance at 160-218 and 743-854.

Only in-frame clones appear in the TCRdb table, and some are missing; sequencing was by immunoSEQ multiplex PCR. Found here are about 120,000 clones, 80% to 90% of them singletons; the top ten hold roughly 1.6%. In regard to this clone: Antigen: not known.

Per the germline V gene, CDR1 is SGDLS and CDR2 is YYNGEE. CDR3 length: 13 residues. V lost 5 bases and J 8 bases, leaving 16 bases between the germline ends. The rearrangement joins TRBV9 to TRBJ1-2, with a tentative D call TRBD1 (6 bases). The source of this sequence is an adult in good health. This material consisted of peripheral blood, taken on day 0 of AZD1222 vaccination. CDR3 region: CASRGDIREGYTF. CDR3 nucleotide sequence: TGTGCCAGCAGGGGGGACATCCGGGAAGGCTACACCTTC.